The T cell receptor beta chain described here comes from a study of identical twins. TCRdb reprocessed the 5' RACE reads with MiXCR, giving one entry per CDR3 protein. The data show some 1,600,000 distinct CDR3 sequences, more than 30% seen once. This clonotype was found many times. What it binds is not known. Findings and limits, study-wide: Model-predicted out-of-frame TCR alpha sharing fell below observed values in monozygotic twins. In drawing conclusions, the study used cross-sectional statistical analysis and did not follow the same donors. Twins showed weaker excess sharing in their beta out-of-frame sequences.

Germline V gene data show CDR1 as SQVTM and CDR2 as ANQGSEA. The CDR3 consists of 11 residues. With V trimmed by 6 bases and J by 2 bases, 1 base remained unmatched. Among all donors, each was a healthy Caucasian. Sequences were obtained from cord blood. This TCR came from a newborn girl in good health. The rearrangement uses TRBV29-1 and TRBJ2-7; 7 bases align to TRBD2. This CDR3 is CSVTSAYEQYF. The CDR3 nucleotides are TGCAGCGTCACTAGCGCCTACGAGCAGTACTTC.